This is a list of T cell receptor beta chains from one sample in a study of T cell responses to AZD1222 COVID-19 vaccine. The table came from immunoSEQ multiplex PCR; TCRdb's copy has only in-frame clones and leaves some out. The data hold 110,000 to 150,000 clones, with 75% to 90% observed a single time. Source: peripheral blood, taken on day 0 of AZD1222 vaccination. The receptors come from an adult in good health. Each CDR3 is given with its conserved first and last residue. D genes are given only for firm matches. Clone sizes are given selectively: once, few, many, or a class where the clone is expanded.

v_gene	j_gene	abundance	d_gene	CDR3nt	CDR3aa
TRBV19	TRBJ1-2	.	TRBD1	TGTGCCAGTAGTATAATCAGGACAGGGGGCGATGGCTACACCTTC	CASSIIRTGGDGYTF
TRBV13	TRBJ2-3	.	.	TGTGCCAGCAGCTTAGGGGACTACACAGATACGCAGTATTTT	CASSLGDYTDTQYF
TRBV28	TRBJ1-1	.	.	TGTGCCAGCAGTTCTCACCCCGTGGGACGAGGGGGGTCAGCTTTCTTT	CASSSHPVGRGGSAFF
TRBV28	TRBJ1-2	.	.	TGTGCCAGCAGTCCTCAAGACACCAACGGCTACACCTTC	CASSPQDTNGYTF
TRBV10-1	TRBJ1-1	.	.	TGCGCCAGCCGACTGACTTGGAGCACTGAAGCTTTCTTT	CASRLTWSTEAFF
TRBV5-1	TRBJ2-1	.	TRBD2	TGCGCCAGCAGCTTGGAACTAGCGGGAACCTACAATGAGCAGTTCTTC	CASSLELAGTYNEQFF
TRBV4-2	TRBJ1-1	.	.	TGTGCCAGCAGCCAAGATTGGGGGTATCCTGAAGCTTTCTTT	CASSQDWGYPEAFF
TRBV5-1	TRBJ2-3	.	TRBD1	TGCGCCAGCAAGATAGGGACAGGGGGTACAGATACGCAGTATTTT	CASKIGTGGTDTQYF
TRBV19	TRBJ1-1	.	TRBD1	TGTGCCAGTCGGGTTGGGACAGGGAGGTACACTGAAGCTTTCTTT	CASRVGTGRYTEAFF
TRBV7-2	TRBJ2-2	.	.	TGTGCCAGCAGCTTTACAGTTACCGGGGAGCTGTTTTTT	CASSFTVTGELFF
TRBV18	TRBJ2-7	.	TRBD1	TGTGCCAGCTCACCTGGACAGGGTACCTACGAGCAGTACTTC	CASSPGQGTYEQYF
TRBV11-2	TRBJ2-6	once	.	TGTGCCAGCAGCTTAGATCGGGCGTTCTCTGGGGCCAACGTCCTGACTTTC	CASSLDRAFSGANVLTF
TRBV6-2/TRBV6-3	TRBJ1-1	.	TRBD1	TGTGCCAGCAGTTACGGGACAGGGTACACTGAAGCTTTCTTT	CASSYGTGYTEAFF
TRBV5-1	TRBJ1-5	.	.	TGCGCCAGCAGCTCGGGGGGGAACCTAGAGCCCCAGCATTTT	CASSSGGNLEPQHF
TRBV5-1	TRBJ1-1	.	.	TGCGCCAGCAGCTTGGGGCAGACAGGCCTTAAGGGCGGTGAAGCTTTCTTT	CASSLGQTGLKGGEAFF
TRBV7-2	TRBJ2-1	.	.	TGTGCCAGCAGCTACGATTCTAGAAGTGAGCAGTTCTTC	CASSYDSRSEQFF
TRBV6-5	TRBJ1-5	.	.	TGTGCCAGCAGTTACTCGCAAGCGGGCAATCAGCCCCAGCATTTT	CASSYSQAGNQPQHF